This note documents a single T cell receptor beta chain sequence. Its antigen is still unknown. Germline V gene sequence: CDR1 ENHRY, CDR2 SYGVKD. V was cut by 4 bases and J by 4 bases, with 5 bases left in between. This CDR3 comprises 12 residues. The record originates from a study of T cells in localized non-small cell lung cancer. Study outcomes and limitations: Sequencing was restricted to one tumor region; therefore, heterogeneity remains possible. Higher adjacent-lung clonality was associated with shorter survival. It was uninvolved adjacent lung that showed the highest T cell clonality, exceeding tumor. When the top 100 tumor clones were examined, a median 57 of them also appeared in the adjacent lung, which was paired and uninvolved.

Assay: immunoSEQ multiplex PCR; the TCRdb copy retains only in-frame clones and omits some. The sample lists around 40,000 clones; around 88% were seen once. The chain carries TRBV10-3 and TRBJ1-5; no clear D gene. The material sequenced was peripheral blood, taken before any cancer treatment. The TCR was taken from a man aged 40-75 years with stage I lung adenocarcinoma. The CDR3 protein is CAISGTNQPQHF. The CDR3 DNA reads TGTGCCATCAGTGGGACTAATCAGCCCCAGCATTTT.